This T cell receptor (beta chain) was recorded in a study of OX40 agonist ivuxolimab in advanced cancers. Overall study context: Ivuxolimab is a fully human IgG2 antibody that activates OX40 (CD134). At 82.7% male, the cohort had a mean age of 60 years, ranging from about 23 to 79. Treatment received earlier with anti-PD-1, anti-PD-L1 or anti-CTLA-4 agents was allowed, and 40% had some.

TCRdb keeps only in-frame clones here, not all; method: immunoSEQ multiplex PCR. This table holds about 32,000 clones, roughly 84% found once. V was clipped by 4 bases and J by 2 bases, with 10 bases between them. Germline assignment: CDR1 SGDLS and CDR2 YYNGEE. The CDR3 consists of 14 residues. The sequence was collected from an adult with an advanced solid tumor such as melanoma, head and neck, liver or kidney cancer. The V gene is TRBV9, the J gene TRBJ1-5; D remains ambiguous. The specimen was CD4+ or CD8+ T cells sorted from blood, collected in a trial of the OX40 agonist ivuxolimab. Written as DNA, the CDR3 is TGTGCCAGCAGCTCCCAGCCTGGCAATCAGCCCCAGCATTTT. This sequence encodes CASSSQPGNQPQHF.